This T cell receptor (beta chain) was sequenced during a study of synovial regulatory T cells in juvenile arthritis. At the level of the study: A few patients were therapy-naive; roughly 6 received methotrexate alone.

From germline, CDR1 is SGDLS and CDR2 YYNGEE. This CDR3 spans 15 amino acids. Only the protein is on record. A word on this clone: What it binds is unknown.

Study-wide points: Synovial Teff and blood CPL repertoires partially overlapped with iaTreg TCR repertoires, which were largely patient-private. Blood Treg cells that were inflammation-associated showed lower TCR diversity than other blood Treg cells.

Sequenced by immunoSEQ multiplex PCR; TCRdb stores in-frame clones only, minus some. The table gives 7,500 to 10,000 clones; the top ten clones make up about 2.1% of it. The TCR was taken from a donor between 2 and 29 years old with juvenile idiopathic arthritis. Source material: Treg cells from blood. The subset: remaining (HLA-DR-negative) circulating blood Treg cells. The rearrangement links TRBV9 to TRBJ1-3. CDR3 loop: CASSVDSVSGNTIYF.